This T cell receptor (beta chain) is from a study of T-cell memory formation after mild COVID-19. Findings and limits, study-wide: Pre-infection memory contained some responding clones, which suggested that cross-reactive memory had joined. Second-wave clones reaching peak frequency on day 37 lacked confirmed SARS-CoV-2 specificity.

This clonotype was seen repeatedly, ten times or more. The target antigen is unknown. The TCR alpha and TCR beta cDNA libraries, bearing sample barcodes and UMIs, were generated by 5'RACE using constant-segment primers. TCRdb re-analysed the 5' RACE reads in MiXCR, keeping a single row per CDR3 protein. In the table there are about 390,000 distinct CDR3 sequences, approximately 15% of which are singletons. Trimming removed 3 bases at V and 0 bases at J, with 15 bases between. The CDR3 is 18 amino acids. The germline V gene has CDR1 LGHDT and CDR2 YNNKEL (reference sequence). The sequence was collected from a young man who had mild COVID-19 (a few samples of this study predate the infection). Cell type and time point are not known. Input material: PBMCs or a T cell subset sorted from them (not recorded which). The chain combines TRBV3-1 with TRBJ2-6; maybe TRBD2 (6 bases). The CDR3 DNA sequence: TGTGCCAGCAGCCACGGCTCGGGGGAGTCCTCTGGGGCCAACGTCCTGACTTTC. Translated: CASSHGSGESSGANVLTF.